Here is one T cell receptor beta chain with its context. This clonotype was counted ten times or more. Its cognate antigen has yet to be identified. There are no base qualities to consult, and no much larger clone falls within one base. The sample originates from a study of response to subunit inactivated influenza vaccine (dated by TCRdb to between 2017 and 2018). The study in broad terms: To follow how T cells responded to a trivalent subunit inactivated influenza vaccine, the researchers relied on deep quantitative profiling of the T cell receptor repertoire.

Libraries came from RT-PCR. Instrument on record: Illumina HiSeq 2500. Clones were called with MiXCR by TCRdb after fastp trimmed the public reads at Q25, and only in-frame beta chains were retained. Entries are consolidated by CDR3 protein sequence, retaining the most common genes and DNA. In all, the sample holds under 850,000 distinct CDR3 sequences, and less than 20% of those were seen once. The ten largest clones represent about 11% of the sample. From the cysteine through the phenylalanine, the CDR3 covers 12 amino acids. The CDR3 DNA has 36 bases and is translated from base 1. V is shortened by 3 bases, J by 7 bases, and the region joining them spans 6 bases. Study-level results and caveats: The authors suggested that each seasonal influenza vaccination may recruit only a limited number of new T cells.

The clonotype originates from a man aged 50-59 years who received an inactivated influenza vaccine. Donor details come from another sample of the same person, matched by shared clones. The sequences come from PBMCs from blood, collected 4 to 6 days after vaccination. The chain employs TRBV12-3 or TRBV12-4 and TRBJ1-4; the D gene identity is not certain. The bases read TGTGCCAGCAGTTTTGTCAGTGAAAAACTGTTTTTT. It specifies CASSFVSEKLFF.